This record concerns one T cell receptor beta chain sequence. The sample belongs to a study of OX40 agonist ivuxolimab in advanced cancers. For the study at large: The patients received ivuxolimab by intravenous route every 2 weeks at 0.01 to 10 mg/kg. Three patients showed partial responses: one hepatocellular carcinoma and two cutaneous melanoma cases. A male proportion of 82.7% was recorded, with mean age approximately 64 years and range about 20 to 90.

CDR1 and CDR2 (germline): LNHDA, SQIVND (reference sequence). The V gene lost 6 bases and the J gene lost 2 bases, with 10 bases spanning the gap. The CDR3 totals 13 residues. Using immunoSEQ multiplex PCR, the repertoire was profiled, and TCRdb retains in-frame clones only, with some absent. The profile shows about 70,000 clones, roughly 87% of them singletons. This specimen was CD4+ or CD8+ T cells sorted from blood, taken in a trial of the OX40 agonist ivuxolimab. The chain employs TRBV19 and TRBJ1-2, with D possibly TRBD1 on 5 matching bases. The source is an adult with an advanced solid tumor such as melanoma, head and neck, liver or kidney cancer. The CDR3 DNA reads as TGTGCCAGTAGAAGGGACTGGAACTATGGCTACACCTTC. Encoded protein: CASRRDWNYGYTF.